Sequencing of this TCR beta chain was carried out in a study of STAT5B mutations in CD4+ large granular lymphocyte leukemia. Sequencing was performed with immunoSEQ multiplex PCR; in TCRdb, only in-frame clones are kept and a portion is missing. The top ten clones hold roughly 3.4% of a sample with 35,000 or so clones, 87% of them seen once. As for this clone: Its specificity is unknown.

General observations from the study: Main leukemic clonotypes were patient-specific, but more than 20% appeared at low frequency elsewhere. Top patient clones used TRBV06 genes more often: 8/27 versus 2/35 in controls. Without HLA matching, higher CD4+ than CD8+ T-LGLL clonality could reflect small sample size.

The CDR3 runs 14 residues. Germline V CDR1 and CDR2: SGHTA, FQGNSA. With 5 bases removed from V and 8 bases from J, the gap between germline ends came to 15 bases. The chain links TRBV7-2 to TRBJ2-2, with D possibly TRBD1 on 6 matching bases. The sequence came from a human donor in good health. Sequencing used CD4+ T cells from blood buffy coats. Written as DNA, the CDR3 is TGTGCCAGCAGCCCTGACAGGATCCTAGGGGAGCTGTTTTTT. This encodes CASSPDRILGELFF.